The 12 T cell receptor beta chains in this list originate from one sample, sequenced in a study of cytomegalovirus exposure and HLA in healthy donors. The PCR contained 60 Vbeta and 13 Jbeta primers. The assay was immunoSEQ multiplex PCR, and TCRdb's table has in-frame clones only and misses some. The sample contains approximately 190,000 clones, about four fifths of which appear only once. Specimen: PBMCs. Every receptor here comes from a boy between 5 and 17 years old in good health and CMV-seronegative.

The DNA for the CDR3 is TGTGCCAGCAGAGCGGTTAACACCGGGGAGCTGTTTTTT. This sequence encodes CASRAVNTGELFF. The rearrangement uses TRBV2 and TRBJ2-2; a weak D match, TRBD2 (5 bases). V dropped 6 bases and J dropped 2 bases, with 7 bases sitting between them. Germline loops: CDR1 SNHLY, CDR2 FYNNEI. The CDR3 is 13 amino acids.

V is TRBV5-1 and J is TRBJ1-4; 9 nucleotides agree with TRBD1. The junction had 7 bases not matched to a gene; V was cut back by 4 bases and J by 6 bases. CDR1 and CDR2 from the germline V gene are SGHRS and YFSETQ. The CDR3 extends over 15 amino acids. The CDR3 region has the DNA TGCGCCAGCAGCCGAACAGGGGGCAGGGATGAAAAACTGTTTTTT. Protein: CASSRTGGRDEKLFF.

The CDR3 reads CASSRRGGAGGNTEAFF. The CDR3 bases are TGTGCCAGCAGCCGGAGAGGGGGGGCGGGGGGTAACACTGAAGCTTTCTTT. The chain links TRBV7-2 to TRBJ1-1, with a tentative D call TRBD1 (6 bases). The germline CDR1 and CDR2 sequences are SGHTA and FQGNSA. Deletions cut 5 bases from V and 2 bases from J, with 21 bases between. This CDR3 has 17 amino acids.

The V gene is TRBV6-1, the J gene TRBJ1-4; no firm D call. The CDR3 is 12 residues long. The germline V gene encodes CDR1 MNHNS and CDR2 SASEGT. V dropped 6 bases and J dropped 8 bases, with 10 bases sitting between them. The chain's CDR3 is CASRAVWEKLFF. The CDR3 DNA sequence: TGTGCCAGCAGGGCCGTTTGGGAAAAACTGTTTTTT.

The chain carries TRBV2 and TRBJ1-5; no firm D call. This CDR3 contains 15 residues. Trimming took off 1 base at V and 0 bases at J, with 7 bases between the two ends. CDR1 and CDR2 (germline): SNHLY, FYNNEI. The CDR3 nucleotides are TGTGCCAGCAGTGAAGGGCGGTATAGCAATCAGCCCCAGCATTTT. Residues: CASSEGRYSNQPQHF.

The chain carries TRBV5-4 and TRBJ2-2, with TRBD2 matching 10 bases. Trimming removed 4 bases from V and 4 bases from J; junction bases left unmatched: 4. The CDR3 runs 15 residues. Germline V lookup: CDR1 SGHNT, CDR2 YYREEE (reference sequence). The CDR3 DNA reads TGTGCCAGCAGCCGGACTAGCGGAGCCACCGGGGAGCTGTTTTTT. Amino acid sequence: CASSRTSGATGELFF.

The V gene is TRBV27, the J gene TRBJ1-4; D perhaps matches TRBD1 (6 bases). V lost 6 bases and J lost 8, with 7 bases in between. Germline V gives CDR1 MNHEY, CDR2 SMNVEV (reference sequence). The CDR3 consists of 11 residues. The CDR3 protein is CASRGAEKLFF. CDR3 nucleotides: TGTGCCAGCAGGGGGGCAGAAAAACTGTTTTTT. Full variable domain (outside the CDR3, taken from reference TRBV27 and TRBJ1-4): EAQVTQNPRYLITVTGKKLTVTCSQNMNHEYMSWYRQDPGLGLRQIYYSMNVEVTDKGDVPEGYKVSRKEKRNFPLILESPSPNQTSLYFCASRGAEKLFFGSGTQLSVL.

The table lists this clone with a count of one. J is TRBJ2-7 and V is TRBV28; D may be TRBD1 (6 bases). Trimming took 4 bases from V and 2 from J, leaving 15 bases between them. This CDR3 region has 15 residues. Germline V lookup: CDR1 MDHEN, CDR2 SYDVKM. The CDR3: CASSSYRDTPYEQYF. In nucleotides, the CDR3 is TGTGCCAGCAGTTCATACCGGGACACCCCCTACGAGCAGTACTTC. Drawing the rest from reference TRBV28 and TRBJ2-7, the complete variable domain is DVKVTQSSRYLVKRTGEKVFLECVQDMDHENMFWYRQDPGLGLRLIYFSYDVKMKEKGDIPEGYSVSREKKERFSLILESASTNQTSMYLCASSSYRDTPYEQYFGPGTRLTVT.

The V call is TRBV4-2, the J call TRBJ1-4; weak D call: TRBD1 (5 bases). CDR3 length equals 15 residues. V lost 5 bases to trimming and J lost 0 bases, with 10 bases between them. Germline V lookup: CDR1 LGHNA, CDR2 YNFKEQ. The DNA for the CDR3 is TGTGCCAGCAGCTACGGGGACTCAACTAATGAAAAACTGTTTTTT. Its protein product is CASSYGDSTNEKLFF.

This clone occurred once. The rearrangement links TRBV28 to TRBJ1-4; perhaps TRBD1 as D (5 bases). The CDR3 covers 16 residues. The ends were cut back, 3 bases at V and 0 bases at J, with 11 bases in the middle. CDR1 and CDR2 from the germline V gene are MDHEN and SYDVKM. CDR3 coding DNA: TGTGCCAGCAGTTTTATCGGGACTTCAACTAATGAAAAACTGTTTTTT. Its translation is CASSFIGTSTNEKLFF. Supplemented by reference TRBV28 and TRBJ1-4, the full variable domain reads DVKVTQSSRYLVKRTGEKVFLECVQDMDHENMFWYRQDPGLGLRLIYFSYDVKMKEKGDIPEGYSVSREKKERFSLILESASTNQTSMYLCASSFIGTSTNEKLFFGSGTQLSVL.

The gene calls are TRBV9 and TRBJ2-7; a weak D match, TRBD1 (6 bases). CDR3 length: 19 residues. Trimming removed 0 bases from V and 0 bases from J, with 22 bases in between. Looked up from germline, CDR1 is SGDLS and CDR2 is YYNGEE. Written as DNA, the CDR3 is TGTGCCAGCAGCGTAGAACCCCCCTGGACAGCGCCTAGCTCCTACGAGCAGTACTTC. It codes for CASSVEPPWTAPSSYEQYF.

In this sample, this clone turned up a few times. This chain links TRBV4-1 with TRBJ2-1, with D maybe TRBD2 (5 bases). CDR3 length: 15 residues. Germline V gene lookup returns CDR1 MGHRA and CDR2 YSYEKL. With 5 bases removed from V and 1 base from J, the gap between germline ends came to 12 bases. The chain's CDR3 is CASSFKAESYNEQFF. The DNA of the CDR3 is TGCGCCAGCAGCTTCAAAGCGGAGTCCTACAATGAGCAGTTCTTC.